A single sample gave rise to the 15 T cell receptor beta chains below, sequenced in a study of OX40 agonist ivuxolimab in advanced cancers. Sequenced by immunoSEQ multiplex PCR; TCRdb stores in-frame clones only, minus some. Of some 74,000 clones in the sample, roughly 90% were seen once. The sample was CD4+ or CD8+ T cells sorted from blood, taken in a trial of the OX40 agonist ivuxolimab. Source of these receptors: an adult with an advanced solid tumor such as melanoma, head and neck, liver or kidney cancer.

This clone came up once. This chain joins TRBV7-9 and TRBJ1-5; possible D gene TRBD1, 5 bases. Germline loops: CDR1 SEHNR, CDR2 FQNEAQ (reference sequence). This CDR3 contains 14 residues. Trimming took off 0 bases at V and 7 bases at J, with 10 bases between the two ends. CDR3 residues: CASSLAGRGQPQHF. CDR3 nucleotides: TGTGCCAGCAGCTTAGCGGGGAGGGGACAGCCCCAGCATTTT.

The CDR3 nucleotides are TGTGCCAGCAGCTTAGGTATAGGGGTCAGGGAGACCCAGTACTTC. This translates into CASSLGIGVRETQYF. The genes are TRBV7-6 and TRBJ2-5, with D tentatively TRBD1 (5 bases). CDR1 SGHVS and CDR2 FNYEAQ come from the germline V gene. The CDR3 is 15 amino acids. V shed 1 base and J shed 5 bases, with 14 bases lying between them.

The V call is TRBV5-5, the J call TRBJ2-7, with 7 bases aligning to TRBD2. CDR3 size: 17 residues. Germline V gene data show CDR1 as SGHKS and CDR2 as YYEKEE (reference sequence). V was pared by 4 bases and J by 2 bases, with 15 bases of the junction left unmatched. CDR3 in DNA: TGTGCCAGCAGCCAAAAATCACCACTAGCGAACCCCTACGAGCAGTACTTC. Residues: CASSQKSPLANPYEQYF.

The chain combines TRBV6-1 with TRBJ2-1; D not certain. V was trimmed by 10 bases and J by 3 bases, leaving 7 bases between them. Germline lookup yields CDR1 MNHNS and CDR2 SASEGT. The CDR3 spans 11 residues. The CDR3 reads CAIRLYNEQFF. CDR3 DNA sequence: TGTGCCATACGACTCTACAATGAGCAGTTCTTC.

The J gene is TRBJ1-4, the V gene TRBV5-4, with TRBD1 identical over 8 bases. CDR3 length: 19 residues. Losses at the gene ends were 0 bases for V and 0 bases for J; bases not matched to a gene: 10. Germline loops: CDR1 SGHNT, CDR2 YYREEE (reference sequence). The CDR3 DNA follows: TGTGCCAGCAGCTTGGGCGTGGCAGGGGGCTATACAACTAATGAAAAACTGTTTTTT. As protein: CASSLGVAGGYTTNEKLFF.

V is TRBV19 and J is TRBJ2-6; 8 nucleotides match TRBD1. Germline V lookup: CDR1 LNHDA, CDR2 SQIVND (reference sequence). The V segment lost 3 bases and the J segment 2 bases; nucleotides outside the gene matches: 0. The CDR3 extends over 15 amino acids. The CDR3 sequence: CASSIRGPGANVLTF. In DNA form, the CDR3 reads TGTGCCAGTAGTATCAGGGGGCCTGGGGCCAACGTCCTGACTTTC.

Here the CDR3 DNA reads TGTGCCAGCAGTCCGCTCCAGTCGGGTGAGCAGTTCTTC. Translated, it gives CASSPLQSGEQFF. J is TRBJ2-1 and V is TRBV27; D is ambiguous. The CDR3 loop spans 13 amino acids. CDR1 is MNHEY and CDR2 is SMNVEV in the germline V gene (reference sequence). V lost 5 bases and J lost 9, with 14 bases in between.

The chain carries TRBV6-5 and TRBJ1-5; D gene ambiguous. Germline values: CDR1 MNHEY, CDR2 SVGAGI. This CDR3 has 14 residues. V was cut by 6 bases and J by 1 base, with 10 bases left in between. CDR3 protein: CASRTPESNQPQHF. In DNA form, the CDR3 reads TGTGCCAGCAGGACCCCCGAGAGCAATCAGCCCCAGCATTTT.

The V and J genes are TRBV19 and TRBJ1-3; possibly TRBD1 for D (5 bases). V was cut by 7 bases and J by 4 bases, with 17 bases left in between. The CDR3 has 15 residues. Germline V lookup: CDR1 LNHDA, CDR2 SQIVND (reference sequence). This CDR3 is CASTSQGWGGNTIYF. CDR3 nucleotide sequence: TGTGCCAGTACATCCCAGGGCTGGGGCGGAAACACCATATATTTT.

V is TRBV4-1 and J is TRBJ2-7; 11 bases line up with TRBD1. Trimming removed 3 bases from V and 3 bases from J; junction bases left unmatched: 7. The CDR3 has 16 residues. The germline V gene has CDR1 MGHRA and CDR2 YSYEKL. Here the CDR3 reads CASSHPAGTGGYEQYF. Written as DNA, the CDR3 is TGCGCCAGCAGCCACCCGGCCGGGACAGGGGGCTACGAGCAGTACTTC.

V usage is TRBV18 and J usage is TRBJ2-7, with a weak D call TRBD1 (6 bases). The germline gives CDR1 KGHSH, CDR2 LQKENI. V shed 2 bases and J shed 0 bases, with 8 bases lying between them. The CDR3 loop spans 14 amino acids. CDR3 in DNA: TGTGCCAGCTCACCAGGACAGAACTCCTACGAGCAGTACTTC. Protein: CASSPGQNSYEQYF.

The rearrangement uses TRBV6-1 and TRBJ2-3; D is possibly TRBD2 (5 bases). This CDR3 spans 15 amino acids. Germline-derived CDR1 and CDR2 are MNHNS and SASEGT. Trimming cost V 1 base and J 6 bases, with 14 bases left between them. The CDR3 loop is CASSEDRGNSDTQYF. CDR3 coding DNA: TGTGCCAGCAGTGAAGATCGGGGAAATTCGGATACGCAGTATTTT.

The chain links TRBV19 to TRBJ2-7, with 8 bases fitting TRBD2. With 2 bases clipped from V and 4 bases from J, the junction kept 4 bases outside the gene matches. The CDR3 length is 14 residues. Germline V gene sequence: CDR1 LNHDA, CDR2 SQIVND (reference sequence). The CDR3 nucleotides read TGTGCCAGTAGTATACCCGGGACTAGTTACGAGCAGTACTTC. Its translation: CASSIPGTSYEQYF. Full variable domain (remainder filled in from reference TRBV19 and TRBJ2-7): DGGITQSPKYLFRKEGQNVTLSCEQNLNHDAMYWYRQDPGQGLRLIYYSQIVNDFQKGDIAEGYSVSREKKESFPLTVTSAQKNPTAFYLCASSIPGTSYEQYFGPGTRLTVT.

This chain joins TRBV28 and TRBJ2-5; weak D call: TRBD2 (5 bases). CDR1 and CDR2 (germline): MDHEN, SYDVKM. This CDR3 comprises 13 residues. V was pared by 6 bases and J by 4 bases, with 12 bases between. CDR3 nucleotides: TGTGCCAGCAGAGGAGCGGCGACAGAGACCCAGTACTTC. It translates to CASRGAATETQYF. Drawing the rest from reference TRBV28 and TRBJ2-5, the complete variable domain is DVKVTQSSRYLVKRTGEKVFLECVQDMDHENMFWYRQDPGLGLRLIYFSYDVKMKEKGDIPEGYSVSREKKERFSLILESASTNQTSMYLCASRGAATETQYFGPGTRLLVL.

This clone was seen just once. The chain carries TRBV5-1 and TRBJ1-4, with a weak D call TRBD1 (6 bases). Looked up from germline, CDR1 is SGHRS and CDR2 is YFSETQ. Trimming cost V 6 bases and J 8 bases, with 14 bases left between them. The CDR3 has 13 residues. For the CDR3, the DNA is TGCGCCAGCACGGCAGGGGCTCGCGAAAAACTGTTTTTT. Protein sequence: CASTAGAREKLFF.